This is a list of T cell receptor beta chains from one sample in a study of metastatic and nonmetastatic thyroid tumors. TCRdb reprocessed the PCR reads using MiXCR. The sample holds roughly 5,900 clones, 25% seen once. Sequences were obtained from adjacent normal tissue. All receptors derive from a male donor with papillary thyroid cancer or a benign thyroid nodule (not recorded which). Some clones in this sample may be carry-over from other donors' samples. CDR3s include the opening cysteine and the closing phenylalanine or tryptophan. A D gene is named only where the DNA matches it firmly. Expanded clones get a size class; other rows say once, few or many, or leave the size out.

CDR3 length	V gene	clone size	D gene	J gene	CDR3 protein	CDR3 DNA
16	TRBV20-1	NA	NA	TRBJ1-5	CSARDVKGQGGQPQHF	TGCAGTGCTAGAGATGTTAAGGGGCAGGGTGGTCAGCCCCAGCATTTT
13	TRBV6-2/TRBV6-3	many	TRBD1	TRBJ1-2	CASTDRRDYGYTF	TGTGCCAGCACGGACAGGAGGGACTATGGCTACACCTTC
16	TRBV6-4	NA	TRBD2	TRBJ2-7	CASIPGLASLSYEQYF	TGTGCCAGCATTCCCGGACTAGCGTCTCTCTCCTACGAGCAGTACTTC
16	TRBV4-1	NA	TRBD1	TRBJ1-2	CASSQTPGQGGEYYTF	TGCGCCAGCAGCCAGACACCGGGACAGGGGGGGGAGTACTACACCTTC
15	TRBV7-9	NA	TRBD1	TRBJ1-2	CASSSVTGAKNGYTF	TGTGCCAGCAGCAGCGTGACAGGGGCGAAGAATGGCTACACCTTC
12	TRBV20-1	NA	NA	TRBJ1-5	CSAGRRGQPQHF	TGCAGTGCTGGCCGGCGGGGACAGCCCCAGCATTTT
14	TRBV7-2	medium-sized	NA	TRBJ2-1	CASSLSWGNNEQFF	TGTGCCAGCAGCCTGTCATGGGGGAACAATGAGCAGTTCTTC
10	TRBV2	few	NA	TRBJ1-1	CASRQRQAFF	TGTGCCAGCAGACAAAGACAAGCTTTCTTT
14	TRBV6-4	NA	NA	TRBJ2-2	CASGIGSTGGELFF	TGTGCCAGCGGAATCGGGTCGACCGGCGGGGAGCTGTTTTTT
14	TRBV5-5	NA	NA	TRBJ2-1	CASSGGTAYNGQSF	TGTGCCAGCAGTGGGGGGACAGCCTACAATGGGCAGTCCTTC
13	TRBV6-1	NA	NA	TRBJ2-1	CAAADTSGHEQFF	TGTGCCGCAGCTGATACAAGTGGCCATGAGCAGTTCTTC
14	TRBV28	few	NA	TRBJ1-1	CASSLRPLNTEAFF	TGTGCCAGCAGTTTAAGGCCGCTGAACACTGAAGCTTTCTTT
16	TRBV6-1	large	NA	TRBJ2-7	CASSPLGRDNRNEQYF	TGTGCCAGCAGTCCCCTGGGCAGGGATAATCGAAACGAGCAGTACTTC
15	TRBV5-1	NA	NA	TRBJ1-2	CASSLVLQGGYGYTF	TGCGCCAGCAGCTTGGTACTTCAGGGTGGGTATGGCTACACCTTC
16	TRBV12-3/TRBV12-4	few	NA	TRBJ2-3	CASSEEGTVYTDTQYF	TGTGCCAGCAGTGAGGAGGGGACGGTCTACACAGATACGCAGTATTTT
15	TRBV28	many	TRBD1	TRBJ1-1	CASSLTGGWGTEAFF	TGTGCCAGCAGTTTAACAGGGGGCTGGGGCACTGAAGCTTTCTTT
16	TRBV20-1	NA	NA	TRBJ2-2	CSARDPPGAGTGELFF	TGCAGTGCTAGAGATCCCCCGGGAGCGGGCACCGGGGAGCTGTTTTTT
15	TRBV6-1	few	NA	TRBJ2-2	CASIRGVTTQGELFF	TGTGCCAGCATAAGGGGAGTTACTACCCAAGGGGAGCTGTTTTTT
15	TRBV19	NA	NA	TRBJ1-5	CASRSAQGRNQPQHF	TGTGCCAGTAGATCAGCCCAGGGGCGGAATCAGCCCCAGCATTTT
16	TRBV6-4	NA	TRBD1	TRBJ1-5	CASSVWDRERNQPQHF	TGTGCCAGCAGTGTCTGGGACAGGGAGCGCAATCAGCCCCAGCATTTT
14	TRBV20-1	medium-sized	NA	TRBJ2-7	CSASAGASSHEQYF	TGCAGTGCTAGCGCCGGCGCCTCGTCCCACGAGCAGTACTTC
12	TRBV9	large	NA	TRBJ2-1	CASSVEKDEQFF	TGTGCCAGCAGCGTAGAAAAAGATGAGCAGTTCTTC
18	TRBV18	many	TRBD2	TRBJ2-1	CASSRTSGSRSSYNEQFF	TGTGCCAGCTCACGGACTAGCGGGAGCCGGTCCTCCTACAATGAGCAGTTCTTC
12	TRBV7-2	NA	NA	TRBJ2-7	CASSPLGYEQYF	TGTGCCAGCAGCCCCCTAGGGTACGAGCAGTACTTC
15	TRBV24-1	few	TRBD2	TRBJ2-7	CATSDSSSGSSEQYF	TGTGCCACCAGTGACTCCTCTAGCGGGAGTAGCGAGCAGTACTTC
15	TRBV11-3	once	TRBD1	TRBJ2-2	CAIRVGQETTGELFF	TGTGCCATCCGGGTTGGACAGGAGACCACCGGGGAGCTGTTTTTT
16	TRBV15	NA	TRBD1	TRBJ2-7	CATSITPGQGLNEQYF	TGTGCCACCAGCATCACTCCGGGACAGGGTCTAAACGAGCAGTACTTC
14	TRBV7-2	NA	NA	TRBJ2-7	CASSLGTVAYEQYF	TGTGCCAGCAGCTTAGGGACGGTCGCCTACGAGCAGTACTTC
15	TRBV5-1	medium-sized	NA	TRBJ2-3	CASNQIGADTDTQYF	TGCGCCAGCAACCAAATAGGAGCGGACACAGATACGCAGTATTTT